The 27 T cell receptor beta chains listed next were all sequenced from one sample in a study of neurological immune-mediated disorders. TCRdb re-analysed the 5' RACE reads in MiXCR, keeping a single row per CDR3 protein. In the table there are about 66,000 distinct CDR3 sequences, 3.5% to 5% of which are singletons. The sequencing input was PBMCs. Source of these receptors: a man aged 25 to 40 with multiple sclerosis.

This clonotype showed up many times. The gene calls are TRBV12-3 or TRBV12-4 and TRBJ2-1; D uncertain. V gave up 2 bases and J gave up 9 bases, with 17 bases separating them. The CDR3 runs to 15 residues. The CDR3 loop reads CASSLSRVGSLEQFF. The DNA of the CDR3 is TGTGCCAGCAGTTTATCCCGGGTCGGTAGCCTTGAGCAGTTCTTC.

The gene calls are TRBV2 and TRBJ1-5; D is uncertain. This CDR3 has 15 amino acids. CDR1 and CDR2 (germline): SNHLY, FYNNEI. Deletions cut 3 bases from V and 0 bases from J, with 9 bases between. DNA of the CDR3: TGTGCCAGCAGTGATAGGCTGAATAGCAATCAGCCCCAGCATTTT. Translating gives CASSDRLNSNQPQHF.

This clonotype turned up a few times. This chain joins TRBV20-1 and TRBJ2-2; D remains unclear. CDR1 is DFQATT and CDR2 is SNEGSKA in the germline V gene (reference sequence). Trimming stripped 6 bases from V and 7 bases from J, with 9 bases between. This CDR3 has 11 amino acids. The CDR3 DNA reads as TGCAGTGCGCCCTATCTCGGGGAGCTGTTTTTT. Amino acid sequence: CSAPYLGELFF.

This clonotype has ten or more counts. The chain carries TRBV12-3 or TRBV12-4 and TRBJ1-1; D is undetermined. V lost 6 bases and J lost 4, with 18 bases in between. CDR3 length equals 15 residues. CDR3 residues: CASSPGAAGTTEAFF. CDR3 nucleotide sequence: TGTGCCAGCAGCCCCGGAGCGGCGGGAACCACTGAAGCTTTCTTT.

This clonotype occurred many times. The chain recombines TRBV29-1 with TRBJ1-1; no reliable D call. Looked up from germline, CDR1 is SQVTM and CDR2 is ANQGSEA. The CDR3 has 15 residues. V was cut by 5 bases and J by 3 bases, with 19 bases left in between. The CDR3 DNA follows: TGCAGCGTTTGTAGGGCCCAACCAATGGACACTGAAGCTTTCTTT. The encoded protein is CSVCRAQPMDTEAFF.

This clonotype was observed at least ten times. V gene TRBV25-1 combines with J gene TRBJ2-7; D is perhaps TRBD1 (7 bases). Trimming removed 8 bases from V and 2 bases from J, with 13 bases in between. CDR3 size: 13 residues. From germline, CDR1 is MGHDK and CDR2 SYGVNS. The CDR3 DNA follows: TGTGCCAGCGGGGGGACAGAGACCTACGAGCAGTACTTC. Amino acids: CASGGTETYEQYF.

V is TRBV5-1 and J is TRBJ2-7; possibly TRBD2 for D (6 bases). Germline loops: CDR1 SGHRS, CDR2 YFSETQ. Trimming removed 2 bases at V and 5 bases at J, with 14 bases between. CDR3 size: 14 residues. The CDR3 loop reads CASSFRGGIHEQYF. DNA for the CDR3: TGCGCCAGCAGCTTTAGGGGAGGAATACACGAGCAGTACTTC.

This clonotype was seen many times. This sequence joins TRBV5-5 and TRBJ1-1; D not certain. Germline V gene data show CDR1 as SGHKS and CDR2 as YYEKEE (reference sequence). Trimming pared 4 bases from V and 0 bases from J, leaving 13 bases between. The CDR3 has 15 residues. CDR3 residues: CASSPGVFMNTEAFF. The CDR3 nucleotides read TGTGCCAGCAGCCCCGGGGTGTTTATGAACACTGAAGCTTTCTTT.

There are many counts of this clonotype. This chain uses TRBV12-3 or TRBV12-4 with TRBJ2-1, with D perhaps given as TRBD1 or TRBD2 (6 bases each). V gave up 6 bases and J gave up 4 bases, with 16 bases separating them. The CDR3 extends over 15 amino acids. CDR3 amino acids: CASRGGLTVYNEQFF. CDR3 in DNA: TGTGCCAGCAGAGGGGGGCTTACTGTTTACAATGAGCAGTTCTTC.

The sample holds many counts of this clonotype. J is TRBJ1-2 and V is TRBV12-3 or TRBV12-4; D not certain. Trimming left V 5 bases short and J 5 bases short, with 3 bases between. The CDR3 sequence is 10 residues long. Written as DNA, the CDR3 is TGTGCCAGCAGTCGGTATGGCTACACCTTC. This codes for CASSRYGYTF.

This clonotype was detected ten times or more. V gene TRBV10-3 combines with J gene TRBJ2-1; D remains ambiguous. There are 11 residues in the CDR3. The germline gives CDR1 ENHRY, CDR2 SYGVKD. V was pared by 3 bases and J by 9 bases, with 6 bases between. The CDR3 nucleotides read TGTGCCATCAGTGACCCCGGTGAGCAGTTCTTC. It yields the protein CAISDPGEQFF.

CDR3 protein: CASSVDGASTGELFF. The CDR3 DNA follows: TGTGCCAGCAGCGTAGATGGGGCCTCGACCGGGGAGCTGTTTTTT. V usage is TRBV9 and J usage is TRBJ2-2, with a tentative D call TRBD1 (5 bases). From germline, CDR1 is SGDLS and CDR2 YYNGEE. The CDR3 contains 15 residues. V lost 0 bases and J lost 5, with 11 bases in between. The entire variable domain, with the rest obtained from reference TRBV9 and TRBJ2-2, is as follows: DSGVTQTPKHLITATGQRVTLRCSPRSGDLSVYWYQQSLDQGLQFLIQYYNGEERAKGNILERFSAQQFPDLHSELNLSSLELGDSALYFCASSVDGASTGELFFGEGSRLTVL.

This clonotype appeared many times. For the CDR3, the DNA is TGCGCCAGCATGTTTCTCGTCGGGAACACCGGGGAGCTGTTTTTT. Encoded protein: CASMFLVGNTGELFF. The chain joins TRBV5-1 to TRBJ2-2; D unclear. V gave up 6 bases and J gave up 1 base, with 13 bases separating them. CDR1 is SGHRS, CDR2 YFSETQ, per germline. The CDR3 runs 15 residues.

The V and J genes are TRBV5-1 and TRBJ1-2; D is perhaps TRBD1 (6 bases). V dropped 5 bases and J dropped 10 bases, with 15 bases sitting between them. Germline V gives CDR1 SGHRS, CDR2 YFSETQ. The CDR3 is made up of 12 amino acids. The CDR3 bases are TGCGCCAGCAGTCCCCGGGACACTGCCTACACCTTC. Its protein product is CASSPRDTAYTF.

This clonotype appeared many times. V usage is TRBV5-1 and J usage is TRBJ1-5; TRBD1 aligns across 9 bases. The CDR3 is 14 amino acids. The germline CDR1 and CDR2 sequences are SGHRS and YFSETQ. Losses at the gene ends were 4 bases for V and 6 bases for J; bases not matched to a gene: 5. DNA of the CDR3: TGCGCCAGCAGCCTAACAGGGGGCTCTCAGCCCCAGCATTTT. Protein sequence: CASSLTGGSQPQHF.

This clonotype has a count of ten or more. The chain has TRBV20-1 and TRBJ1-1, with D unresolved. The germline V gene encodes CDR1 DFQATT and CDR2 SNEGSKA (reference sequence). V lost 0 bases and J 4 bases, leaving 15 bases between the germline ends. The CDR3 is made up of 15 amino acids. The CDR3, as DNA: TGCAGTGCTAGAGATAGAGGACGCTCTGGCACTGAAGCTTTCTTT. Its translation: CSARDRGRSGTEAFF.

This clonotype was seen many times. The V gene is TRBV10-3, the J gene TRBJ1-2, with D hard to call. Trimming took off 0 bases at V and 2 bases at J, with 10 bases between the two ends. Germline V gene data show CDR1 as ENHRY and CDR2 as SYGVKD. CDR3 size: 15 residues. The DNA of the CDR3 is TGTGCCATCAGTGAGTCGAGGAGGGAGAACTATGGCTACACCTTC. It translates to CAISESRRENYGYTF.

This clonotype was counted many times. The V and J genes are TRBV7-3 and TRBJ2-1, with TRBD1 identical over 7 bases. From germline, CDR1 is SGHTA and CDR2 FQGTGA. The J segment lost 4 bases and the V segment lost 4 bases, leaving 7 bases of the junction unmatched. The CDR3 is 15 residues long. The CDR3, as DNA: TGTGCCAGCAGCTCTGACAGGGTATCGTACAATGAGCAGTTCTTC. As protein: CASSSDRVSYNEQFF.

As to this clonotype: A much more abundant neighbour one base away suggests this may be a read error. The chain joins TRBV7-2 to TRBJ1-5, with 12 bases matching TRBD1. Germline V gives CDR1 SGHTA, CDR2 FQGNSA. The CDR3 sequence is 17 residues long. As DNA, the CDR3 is TGTGCCAGCAGCTTAGCGCGGGGGACAGGGGGCGGTCAGCCCCAGAATTTT. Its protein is CASSLARGTGGGQPQNF.

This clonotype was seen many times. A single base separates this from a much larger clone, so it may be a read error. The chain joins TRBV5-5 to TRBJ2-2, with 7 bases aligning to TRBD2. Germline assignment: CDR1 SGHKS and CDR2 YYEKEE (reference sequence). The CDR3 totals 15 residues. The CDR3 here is CASRSAGGKAGEPFF. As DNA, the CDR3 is TGTGCCAGCAGGTCTGCCGGGGGGAAGGCCGGGGAGCCGTTTTTT.

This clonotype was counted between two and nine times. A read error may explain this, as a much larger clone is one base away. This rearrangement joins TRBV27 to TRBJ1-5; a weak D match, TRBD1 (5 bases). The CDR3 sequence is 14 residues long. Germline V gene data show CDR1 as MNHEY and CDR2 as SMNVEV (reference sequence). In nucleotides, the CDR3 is TGTGCCAGCCGCCGTCGGGGGAGAAATCAGCCCCAGAATTTT. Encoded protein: CASRRRGRNQPQNF.

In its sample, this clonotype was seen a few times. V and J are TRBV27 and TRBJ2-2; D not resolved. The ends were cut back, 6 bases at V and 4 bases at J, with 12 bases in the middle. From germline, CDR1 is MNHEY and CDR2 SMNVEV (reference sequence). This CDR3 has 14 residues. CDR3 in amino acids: CASSRKASTGELFF. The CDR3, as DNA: TGTGCCAGCAGCAGAAAAGCGAGCACCGGGGAGCTGTTTTTT.

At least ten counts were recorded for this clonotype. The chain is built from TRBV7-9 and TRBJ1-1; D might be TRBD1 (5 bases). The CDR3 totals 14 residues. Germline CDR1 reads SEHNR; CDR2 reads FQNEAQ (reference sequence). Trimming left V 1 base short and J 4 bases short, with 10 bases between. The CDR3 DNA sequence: TGTGCCAGCAGCTTAGGGGGGGTTCGCACTGAAGCTTTCTTT. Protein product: CASSLGGVRTEAFF.

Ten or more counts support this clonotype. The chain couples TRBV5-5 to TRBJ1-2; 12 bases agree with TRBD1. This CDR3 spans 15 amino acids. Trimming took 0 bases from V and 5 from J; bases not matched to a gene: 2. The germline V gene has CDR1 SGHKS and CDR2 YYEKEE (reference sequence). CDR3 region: CASSLAGQGAYGYTF. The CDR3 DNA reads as TGTGCCAGCAGCTTGGCGGGACAGGGGGCTTATGGCTACACCTTC. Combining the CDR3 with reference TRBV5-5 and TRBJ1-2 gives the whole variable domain DAGVTQSPTHLIKTRGQQVTLRCSPISGHKSVSWYQQVLGQGPQFIFQYYEKEERGRGNFPDRFSARQFPNYSSELNVNALLLGDSALYLCASSLAGQGAYGYTFGSGTRLTVV.

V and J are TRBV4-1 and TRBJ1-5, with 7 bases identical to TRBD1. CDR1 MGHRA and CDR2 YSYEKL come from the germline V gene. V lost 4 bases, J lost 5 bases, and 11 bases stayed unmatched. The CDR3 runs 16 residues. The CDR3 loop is CASSPRGTVGDQPQHF. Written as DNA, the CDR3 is TGCGCCAGCAGCCCGCGGGGGACAGTCGGCGATCAGCCCCAGCATTTT.

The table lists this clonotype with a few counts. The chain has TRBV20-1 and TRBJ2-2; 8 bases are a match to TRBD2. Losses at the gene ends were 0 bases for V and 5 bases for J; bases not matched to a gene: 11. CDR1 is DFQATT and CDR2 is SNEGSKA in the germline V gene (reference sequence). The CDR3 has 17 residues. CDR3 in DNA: TGCAGTGCTAGAGATCTCAGGGCTAGCGGGCCTACCGGGGAGCTGTTTTTT. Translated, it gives CSARDLRASGPTGELFF.

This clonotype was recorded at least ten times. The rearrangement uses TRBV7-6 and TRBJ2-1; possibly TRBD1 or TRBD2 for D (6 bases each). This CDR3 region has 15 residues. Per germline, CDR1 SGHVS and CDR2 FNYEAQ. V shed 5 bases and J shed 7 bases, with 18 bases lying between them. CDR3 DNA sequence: TGTGCCAGCAGCCGCGTCCGGGGGCCTGGGAATGAGCAGTTCTTC. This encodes CASSRVRGPGNEQFF.